The present TCR beta chain was sequenced within a study of CD8+CD57+ T cells in acquired aplastic anemia. Study-wide context: The study obtained an average of about 3.1 ug of DNA from sorted CD4+ and CD8+ cells. Study outcomes and limitations: The same twenty-nine CD8+ CDR3 sequences occurred in patients and in controls.

For CDR3 and TCR beta VDJ profiling, genomic DNA was the template used. MiXCR, run by TCRdb on the reads, gives a single entry per CDR3 protein. The sample lists 200,000 to 250,000 distinct CDR3 sequences, 55% to 65% occurring once. V was clipped by 8 bases and J by 6 bases, with 9 bases between them. The CDR3 contains 11 residues. CDR1 is LNHDA and CDR2 is SQIVND in the germline V gene (reference sequence). Flow cytometry had shown expanded CD8+CD57+ cells in the patients chosen for sequencing. Every patient was diagnosed with severe acquired aplastic anemia. Notes on this clonotype: The antigen is undetermined.

The sequenced material came from sorted CD4+, CD8+, or CD8+CD57+ T cells (not recorded which) from PBMCs. This chain connects TRBV19 to TRBJ2-3; D is perhaps TRBD1 (5 bases). The sequence was collected from a human donor with aplastic anemia. Here the CDR3 DNA reads TGTGCCAGTTTGACAGCTGATACGCAGTATTTT. Translated, it gives CASLTADTQYF.